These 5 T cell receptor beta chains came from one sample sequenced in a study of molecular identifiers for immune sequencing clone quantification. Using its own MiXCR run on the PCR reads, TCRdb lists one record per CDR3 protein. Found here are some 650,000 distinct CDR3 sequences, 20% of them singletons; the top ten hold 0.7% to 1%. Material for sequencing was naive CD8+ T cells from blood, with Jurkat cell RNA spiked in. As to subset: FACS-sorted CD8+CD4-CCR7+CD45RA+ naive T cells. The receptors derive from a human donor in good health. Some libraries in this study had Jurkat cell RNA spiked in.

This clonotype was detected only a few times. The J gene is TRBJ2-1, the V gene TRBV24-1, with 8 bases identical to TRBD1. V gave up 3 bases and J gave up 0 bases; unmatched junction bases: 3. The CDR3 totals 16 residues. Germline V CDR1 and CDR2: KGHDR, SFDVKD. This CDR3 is CATSDIGTGSYNEQFF. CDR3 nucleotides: TGTGCCACCAGTGATATTGGGACAGGCTCCTACAATGAGCAGTTCTTC.

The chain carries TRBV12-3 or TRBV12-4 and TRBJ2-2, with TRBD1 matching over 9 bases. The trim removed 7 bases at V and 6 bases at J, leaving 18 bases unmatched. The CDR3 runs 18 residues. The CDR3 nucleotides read TGTGCCAGCACCTTTCCGGGACAGGGTATTTCGATCGCCGGGGAGCTGTTTTTT. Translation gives CASTFPGQGISIAGELFF.

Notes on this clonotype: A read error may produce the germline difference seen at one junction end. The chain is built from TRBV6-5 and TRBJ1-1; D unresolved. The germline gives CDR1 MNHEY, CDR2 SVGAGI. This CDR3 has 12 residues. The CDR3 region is CASGYSGTEAFF. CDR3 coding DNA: TGTGCCAGCGGTTACTCGGGGACTGAAGCTTTCTTT.

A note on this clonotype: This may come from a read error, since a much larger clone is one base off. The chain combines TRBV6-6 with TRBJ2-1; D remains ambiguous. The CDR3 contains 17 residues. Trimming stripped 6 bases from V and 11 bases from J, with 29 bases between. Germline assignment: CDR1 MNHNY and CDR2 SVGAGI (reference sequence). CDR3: CASSPYHSWALENKQFF. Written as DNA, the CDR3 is TGTGCCAGCAGCCCATACCACTCGTGGGCCCTTGAGAATAAGCAGTTCTTC.

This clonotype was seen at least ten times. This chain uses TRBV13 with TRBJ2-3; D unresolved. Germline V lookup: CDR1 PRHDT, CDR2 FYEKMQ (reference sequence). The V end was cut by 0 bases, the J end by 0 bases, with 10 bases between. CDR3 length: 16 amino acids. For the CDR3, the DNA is TGTGCCAGCAGCTTAGGTCTGGATCCCAGCACAGATACGCAGTATTTT. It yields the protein CASSLGLDPSTDTQYF. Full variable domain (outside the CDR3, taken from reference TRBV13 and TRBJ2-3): AAGVIQSPRHLIKEKRETATLKCYPIPRHDTVYWYQQGPGQDPQFLISFYEKMQSDKGSIPDRFSAQQFSDYHSELNMSSLELGDSALYFCASSLGLDPSTDTQYFGPGTRLTVL.